A selection of T cell receptor beta chains follows, all from one sample in a study of T cell clones after liver transplantation. Clones were read by immunoSEQ multiplex PCR, and TCRdb kept only the in-frame ones, dropping some. The data hold about 120,000 clones, with over 75% observed a single time. The sample consisted of CD4+ T cells from blood, taken 12 months after liver transplant. These receptors were taken from a human patient who received a liver transplant. A share of the T cells may be of graft donor origin. Both conserved end residues are part of each CDR3. A D gene is named only where the DNA matches it firmly. A row's size may be missing; if present it is once, few, many or a size class.

v_call	d_call	j_call	clone_size	cdr3_aa	cdr3_nt
TRBV6-5	NA	TRBJ1-3	NA	CASSYMSSGNTIYF	TGTGCCAGCAGTTACATGTCCTCTGGAAACACCATATATTTT
TRBV6-1	TRBD1	TRBJ1-5	NA	CASSDQGAGQPQHF	TGTGCCAGCAGTGACCAGGGGGCTGGTCAGCCCCAGCATTTT
TRBV5-1	NA	TRBJ2-1	NA	CASSPDPGVSDEQFF	TGCGCCAGCAGCCCGGATCCCGGGGTTTCGGATGAGCAGTTCTTC
TRBV5-4	TRBD2	TRBJ2-1	NA	CASSHWSSGTGGEQFF	TGTGCCAGCAGCCACTGGAGTAGCGGGACGGGAGGTGAGCAGTTCTTC
TRBV29-1	NA	TRBJ2-7	NA	CSVVRGYEQYF	TGCAGCGTTGTACGGGGTTACGAGCAGTACTTC
TRBV5-4	TRBD1	TRBJ2-5	NA	CASSFVGTGGETQYF	TGTGCCAGCAGCTTTGTGGGGACAGGCGGGGAGACCCAGTACTTC
TRBV5-1	TRBD2	TRBJ2-1	once	CASSSPTSGQLFF	TGCGCCAGCAGCTCCCCGACTAGCGGCCAACTGTTCTTC
TRBV11-3	NA	TRBJ2-4	NA	CASSLDVQGSDIQYF	TGTGCCAGCAGCTTAGATGTTCAGGGATCGGACATTCAGTACTTC
TRBV7-9	TRBD2	TRBJ2-7	NA	CASSIWQASGKGEQYF	TGTGCCAGCAGCATCTGGCAGGCTAGCGGGAAGGGTGAGCAGTACTTC
TRBV18	TRBD1	TRBJ1-4	NA	CASSLNRDRAEKLFF	TGTGCCAGCTCGCTGAACCGGGACAGGGCTGAAAAACTGTTTTTT
TRBV28	NA	TRBJ1-5	NA	CASSFRGIYSNQPQHF	TGTGCCAGCAGTTTTCGAGGGATTTATAGCAATCAGCCCCAGCATTTT
TRBV2	NA	TRBJ2-5	NA	CASGRSGETQYF	TGTGCCAGTGGCCGGTCCGGAGAGACCCAGTACTTC
TRBV2	NA	TRBJ1-2	NA	CASSLKLANYGYTF	TGTGCCAGCAGTCTCAAGTTAGCTAACTATGGCTACACCTTC
TRBV9	NA	TRBJ2-7	once	CASSATGHTYEQYF	TGTGCCAGCAGCGCGACAGGCCACACCTACGAGCAGTACTTC
TRBV7-3	NA	TRBJ2-5	NA	CASSLTFRETQYF	TGTGCCAGCAGCTTAACGTTCCGGGAGACCCAGTACTTC
TRBV5-1	NA	TRBJ1-2	NA	CASSRDFGGNYGYTF	TGCGCCAGCAGCAGGGACTTCGGGGGTAACTATGGCTACACCTTC
TRBV6-1	NA	TRBJ1-1	NA	CASSTGPRAFF	TGTGCCAGCAGTACCGGGCCAAGGGCTTTCTTT
TRBV7-3	NA	TRBJ2-3	once	CASSSVGTNLPDTQYF	TGTGCCAGCAGCTCAGTGGGGACGAACCTCCCAGATACGCAGTATTTT
TRBV2	NA	TRBJ2-5	once	CASSPQETQYF	TGTGCCAGCAGCCCTCAAGAGACCCAGTACTTC
TRBV6-1	NA	TRBJ2-5	NA	CASSGDRTARETQYF	TGTGCCAGCAGTGGGGACCGGACAGCCAGGGAGACCCAGTACTTC
TRBV1	NA	TRBJ2-3	NA	CTSSPLRGGRSTDTQYF	TGCACCAGCAGCCCTCTCAGGGGAGGCCGTAGCACAGATACGCAGTATTTT
TRBV27	TRBD1	TRBJ2-2	NA	CASNSPGQGISGELFF	TGTGCCAGCAACTCGCCGGGACAGGGCATCTCCGGGGAGCTGTTTTTT
TRBV6-1	NA	TRBJ1-1	NA	CASSGLGHKNTEAFF	TGTGCCAGCAGTGGCTTGGGACACAAGAACACTGAAGCTTTCTTT
TRBV6-6	TRBD1	TRBJ2-3	once	CASRPGQGPDTQYF	TGTGCCAGCAGGCCGGGACAGGGGCCAGATACGCAGTATTTT